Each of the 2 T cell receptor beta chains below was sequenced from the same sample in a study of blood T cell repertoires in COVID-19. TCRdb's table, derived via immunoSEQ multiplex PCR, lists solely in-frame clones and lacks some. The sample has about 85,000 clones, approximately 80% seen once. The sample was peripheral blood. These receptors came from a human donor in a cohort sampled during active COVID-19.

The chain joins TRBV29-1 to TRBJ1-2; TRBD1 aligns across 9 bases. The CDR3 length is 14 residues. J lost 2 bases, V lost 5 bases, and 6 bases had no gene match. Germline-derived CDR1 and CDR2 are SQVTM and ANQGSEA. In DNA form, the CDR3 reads TGCAGCGTTCCCTTGGGGACAGGGAACTATGGCTACACCTTC. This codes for CSVPLGTGNYGYTF.

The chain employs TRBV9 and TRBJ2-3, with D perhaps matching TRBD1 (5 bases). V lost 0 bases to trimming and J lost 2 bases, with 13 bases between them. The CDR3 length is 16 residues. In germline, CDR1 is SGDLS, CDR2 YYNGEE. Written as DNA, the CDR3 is TGTGCCAGCAGCGTAGATGGGGCTTCCTACACAGATACGCAGTATTTT. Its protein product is CASSVDGASYTDTQYF. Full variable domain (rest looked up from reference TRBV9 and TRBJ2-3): DSGVTQTPKHLITATGQRVTLRCSPRSGDLSVYWYQQSLDQGLQFLIQYYNGEERAKGNILERFSAQQFPDLHSELNLSSLELGDSALYFCASSVDGASYTDTQYFGPGTRLTVL.